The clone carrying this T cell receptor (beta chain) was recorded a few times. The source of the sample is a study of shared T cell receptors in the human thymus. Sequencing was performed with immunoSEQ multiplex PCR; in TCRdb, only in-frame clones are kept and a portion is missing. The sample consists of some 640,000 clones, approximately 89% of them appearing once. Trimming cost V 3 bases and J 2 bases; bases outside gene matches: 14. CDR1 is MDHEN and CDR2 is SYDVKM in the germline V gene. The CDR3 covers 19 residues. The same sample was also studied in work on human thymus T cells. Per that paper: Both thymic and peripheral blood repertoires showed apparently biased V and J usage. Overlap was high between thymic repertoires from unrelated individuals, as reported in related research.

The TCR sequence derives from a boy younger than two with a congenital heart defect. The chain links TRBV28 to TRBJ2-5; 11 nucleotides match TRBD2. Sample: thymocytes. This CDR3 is CASSFFGPRLAGRQETQYF. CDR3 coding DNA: TGTGCCAGCAGTTTTTTTGGGCCCCGACTAGCGGGAAGACAAGAGACCCAGTACTTC.